Listed below are T cell receptor beta chains from one sample, sequenced in a study of shared clonotypes between healthy human individuals. Profiling relied on immunoSEQ multiplex PCR, and the TCRdb table lists in-frame clones only, not all of them. This sample has around 610,000 clones; 96% occur once, and the top ten carry less than 0.13%. Sequenced input: naive CD8+ T cells sorted from blood. All receptors derive from a woman aged 25 to 45 in good health. Both conserved end residues are part of each CDR3. A D gene is named only where the DNA matches it firmly. Clone size, where shown, is once, few, many, or a class for clones that have expanded.

V gene,J gene,D gene,clone size,CDR3 DNA,CDR3 protein
TRBV10-2,TRBJ1-1,-,-,TGCGCCAGCAGTGAGAGCGGCCTAGGAAGCACTGAAGCTTTCTTT,CASSESGLGSTEAFF
TRBV4-1,TRBJ2-1,TRBD1,-,TGCGCCAGCAGCCCCCCCGGGACAGGGGTGTTTGGGAATGAGCAGTTCTTC,CASSPPGTGVFGNEQFF
TRBV6-1,TRBJ2-7,-,-,TGTGCCAGCAGTGTTGGAGAAAGCCCCTACGAGCAGTACTTC,CASSVGESPYEQYF
TRBV2,TRBJ2-7,-,-,TGTGCCAGCACCTCAGGGCCGCCCTACGAGCAGTACTTC,CASTSGPPYEQYF
TRBV19,TRBJ2-7,-,-,TGTGCCAGTAGTATCGTAGGACCGGGCTACGAGCAGTACTTC,CASSIVGPGYEQYF
TRBV7-9,TRBJ2-7,-,once,TGTGCCAGCAGCTATGACACCCACTACGAGCAGTACTTC,CASSYDTHYEQYF
TRBV6-5,TRBJ1-1,-,-,TGTGCCAGCAGTTACGAGGGACACAGGAACACTGAAGCTTTCTTT,CASSYEGHRNTEAFF
TRBV19,TRBJ2-1,TRBD2,-,TGTGCCAGTCAAACGGGAGGGCCACTCAATGAGCAGTTCTTC,CASQTGGPLNEQFF
TRBV5-4,TRBJ2-7,TRBD2,-,TGTGCCAGCAGCCCCCTTGCGGTAGCGGGAGGAGTCCGCGAGCAGTACTTC,CASSPLAVAGGVREQYF
TRBV7-9,TRBJ2-5,TRBD2,-,TGTGCCAGCAGCACCCTAGGGCTAGCGGGAGGGCCGAGTTGGGAGACCCAGTACTTC,CASSTLGLAGGPSWETQYF
TRBV6-5,TRBJ1-1,TRBD1,-,TGTGCCAGCAGGTCGACAGGGGCGAACACTGAAGCTTTCTTT,CASRSTGANTEAFF
TRBV6-1,TRBJ1-1,-,-,TGTGCCAGCAGTGATACGGGGGCGGCTGAAGCTTTCTTT,CASSDTGAAEAFF
TRBV28,TRBJ2-3,TRBD2,-,TGTGCCAGCAGTTTACCTCCGACTAGCGGAGACACAGATACGCAGTATTTT,CASSLPPTSGDTDTQYF
TRBV6-5,TRBJ2-6,-,-,TGTGCCAGCAGTTTTACCCAATCGAGGGCCAACGTCCTGACTTTC,CASSFTQSRANVLTF
TRBV28,TRBJ1-6,-,once,TGTGCCAGCAGTAACTTCCGGCCCCTCCACTTT,CASSNFRPLHF
TRBV14,TRBJ1-2,-,-,TGTGCCAGCAGCCTTTCGGGGGGCTATGGCTACACCTTC,CASSLSGGYGYTF
TRBV2,TRBJ1-4,TRBD1,-,TGTGCCAGCACAGGGGGACTAGAAAAACTGTTTTTT,CASTGGLEKLFF
TRBV7-7,TRBJ2-5,-,-,TGTGCCAGCAGCTTAGATGGGGAACAAGAGACCCAGTACTTC,CASSLDGEQETQYF
TRBV10-2,TRBJ1-4,-,once,TGCGCCAGCTTGGACGGAGAAAAACTGTTTTTT,CASLDGEKLFF
TRBV28,TRBJ1-2,-,-,TGTGCCAGCAGCCGCAAGCCAGGCGGCGGCCCCGGTGCTAACTATGGCTACACCTTC,CASSRKPGGGPGANYGYTF
TRBV30,TRBJ2-7,-,-,TGTGCCTGGAGTTTAGCTTCCTACGAGCAGTACTTC,CAWSLASYEQYF
TRBV27,TRBJ1-2,-,-,TGTGCCAGCAGTCCGGGGATCGGGATCTTCTATGGCTACACCTTC,CASSPGIGIFYGYTF
TRBV11-2,TRBJ2-1,TRBD2,-,TGTGCCAGCAGCTTAGTTTCGCTAGCGGGAGAGCGGGAGCAGTTCTTC,CASSLVSLAGEREQFF
TRBV5-4,TRBJ2-6,-,-,TGTGCCAGCAGCCCGGGCGACGGGGCCAACGTCCTGACTTTC,CASSPGDGANVLTF
TRBV7-9,TRBJ2-7,TRBD2,-,TGTGCCAGCAGCCCAGGACTAGCGGGAGGTTCACACGAGCAGTACTTC,CASSPGLAGGSHEQYF
TRBV5-8,TRBJ2-7,-,-,TGTGCCAGCAGCTTCGGTAGGCCAACGTACGAGCAGTACTTC,CASSFGRPTYEQYF
TRBV4-1,TRBJ1-1,-,-,TGCGCCAGCAGCCAAGTAACACCCTCGCAGTTCAACACTGAAGCTTTCTTT,CASSQVTPSQFNTEAFF
TRBV2,TRBJ1-5,TRBD1,-,TGTGCCAGCAGGGAGGGGACAGGGGAGGGCCAGCCCCAGCATTTT,CASREGTGEGQPQHF